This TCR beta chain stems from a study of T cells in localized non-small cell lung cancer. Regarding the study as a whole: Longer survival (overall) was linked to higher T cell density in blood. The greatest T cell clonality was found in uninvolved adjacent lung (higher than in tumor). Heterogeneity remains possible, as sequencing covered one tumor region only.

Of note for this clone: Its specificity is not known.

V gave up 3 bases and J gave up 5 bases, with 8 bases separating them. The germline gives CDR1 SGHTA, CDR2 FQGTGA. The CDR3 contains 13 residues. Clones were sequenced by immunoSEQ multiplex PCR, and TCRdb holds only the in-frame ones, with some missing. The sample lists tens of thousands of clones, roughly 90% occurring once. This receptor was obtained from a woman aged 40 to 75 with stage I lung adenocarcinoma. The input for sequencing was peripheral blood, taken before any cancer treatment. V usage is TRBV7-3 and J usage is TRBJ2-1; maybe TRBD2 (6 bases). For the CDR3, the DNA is TGTGCCAGCAGCTTCTTAGCGGACAATGAGCAGTTCTTC. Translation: CASSFLADNEQFF.